The 18 T cell receptor beta chains presented below share a single source sample, sequenced in a study of blood T cell repertoires in COVID-19. TCRdb's table, derived via immunoSEQ multiplex PCR, lists solely in-frame clones and lacks some. The table lists roughly 81,000 clones, over 70% of them singletons. Material: peripheral blood. The receptor set was obtained from a man older than 75 with active or convalescent COVID-19.

The chain carries TRBV7-3 and TRBJ2-3; a possible D gene is TRBD2 (6 bases). Germline assignment: CDR1 SGHTA and CDR2 FQGTGA. The CDR3 length is 15 residues. Trimming stripped 5 bases from V and 2 bases from J, with 14 bases between. The DNA of the CDR3 is TGTGCCAGCAGCCCCGGACTACTAACCACAGATACGCAGTATTTT. This sequence encodes CASSPGLLTTDTQYF.

The V call is TRBV6-1, the J call TRBJ1-2, with 8 bases identical to TRBD1. This CDR3 has 11 amino acids. The V gene's germline CDR1 is MNHNS and CDR2 SASEGT. V gave up 9 bases and J gave up 7 bases; unmatched junction bases: 4. This chain's CDR3 is CASQGALGYTF. The CDR3 region has the DNA TGTGCCAGTCAGGGGGCGCTTGGCTACACCTTC.

This rearrangement joins TRBV15 to TRBJ2-2; tentative D call: TRBD1 (5 bases). The CDR3 is made up of 14 amino acids. The ends were cut back, 2 bases at V and 1 base at J, with 5 bases in the middle. Germline V gene lookup returns CDR1 LNHNV and CDR2 YYDKDF (reference sequence). CDR3 protein: CATSRQGNTGELFF. CDR3 sequence (DNA): TGTGCCACCAGCAGACAGGGGAACACCGGGGAGCTGTTTTTT.

This rearrangement joins TRBV18 to TRBJ1-4; tentative D call: TRBD1 (6 bases). Trimming cost V 3 bases and J 3 bases, with 14 bases left between them. The CDR3 is made up of 16 amino acids. From germline, CDR1 is KGHSH and CDR2 LQKENI. The CDR3 loop is CASSPAAGAANEKLFF. The CDR3 bases are TGTGCCAGCTCACCTGCTGCGGGGGCGGCTAATGAAAAACTGTTTTTT.

The gene calls are TRBV7-2 and TRBJ2-7; TRBD1 matches at 7 bases. Germline CDR1 and CDR2: SGHTA and FQGNSA. This CDR3 has 14 amino acids. V gave up 1 base and J gave up 9 bases; unmatched junction bases: 9. The CDR3 region is CASSLVTGSGGQYF. DNA for the CDR3: TGTGCCAGCAGCTTAGTGACAGGGAGTGGTGGGCAGTACTTC. Full variable domain (rest looked up from reference TRBV7-2 and TRBJ2-7): GAGVSQSPSNKVTEKGKDVELRCDPISGHTALYWYRQSLGQGLEFLIYFQGNSAPDKSGLPSDRFSAERTGGSVSTLTIQRTQQEDSAVYLCASSLVTGSGGQYFGPGTRLTVT.

The genes are TRBV20-1 and TRBJ2-3, with 8 bases matching TRBD2. Germline V gives CDR1 DFQATT, CDR2 SNEGSKA (reference sequence). V lost 3 bases and J lost 3; bases outside the gene matches: 8. The CDR3 length is 15 residues. The CDR3 reads CSASRVASGTDTQYF. CDR3 coding DNA: TGCAGTGCTAGTAGGGTGGCTAGCGGGACAGATACGCAGTATTTT.

This chain links TRBV7-2 with TRBJ2-7; TRBD1 agrees at 8 bases. The CDR3 consists of 14 residues. Germline V gene data show CDR1 as SGHTA and CDR2 as FQGNSA. J lost 4 bases, V lost 4 bases, and 6 bases had no gene match. This CDR3 is CASSSQGARYEQYF. The CDR3 DNA sequence: TGTGCCAGCAGCTCTCAGGGGGCTCGGTACGAGCAGTACTTC.

The V gene is TRBV11-2, the J gene TRBJ2-1; 12 bases align to TRBD1. CDR3 length equals 16 residues. The V and J ends lost 2 bases and 9 bases, in that order; junction bases with no gene match: 8. Germline-derived CDR1 and CDR2 are SGHAT and FQNNGV. CDR3 region: CASSLMGTGGTAEQFF. In nucleotides, the CDR3 is TGTGCCAGCAGCTTAATGGGGACAGGGGGCACGGCTGAGCAGTTCTTC.

The V and J genes are TRBV5-4 and TRBJ1-3, with 8 bases matching TRBD1. The V segment lost 4 bases and the J segment 2 bases; nucleotides outside the gene matches: 8. The CDR3 runs 16 residues. CDR1 and CDR2 (germline): SGHNT, YYREEE (reference sequence). In DNA form, the CDR3 reads TGTGCCAGCAGCACAGGGGGAGGGGAAGCTGGAAACACCATATATTTT. It yields the protein CASSTGGGEAGNTIYF.

The rearrangement joins TRBV11-3 to TRBJ2-1; weak D call: TRBD2 (5 bases). Looked up from germline, CDR1 is SGHNT and CDR2 is YENEEA. CDR3 size: 19 residues. Deletions cut 0 bases from V and 6 bases from J, with 24 bases between. The CDR3 loop is CASSLDSLLGSDPSNEQFF. The DNA for the CDR3 is TGTGCCAGCAGCTTAGATAGCCTCCTAGGGAGCGACCCTTCCAATGAGCAGTTCTTC.

The chain couples TRBV3-1 (or the pseudogene TRBV3-2) to TRBJ1-1; the match to TRBD1 covers 8 bases. V shed 5 bases, J shed 6 bases, and the junction held 8 bases outside the gene matches. CDR1 and CDR2 from the germline V gene are LGHDT and YNNKEL (reference sequence). The CDR3 contains 14 residues. CDR3 DNA: TGTGCCAGCAGCTTGGGACAGGCTTTACCTGAAGCTTTCTTT. Protein: CASSLGQALPEAFF.

V usage is TRBV19 and J usage is TRBJ1-4, with a tentative D call TRBD1 (6 bases). Per germline, CDR1 LNHDA and CDR2 SQIVND (reference sequence). V lost 5 bases, J lost 2 bases, and 18 bases lay in between. The CDR3 consists of 17 residues. DNA of the CDR3: TGTGCCAGTAGTCAGCCGGGGCGGGGGCCTACTAATGAAAAACTGTTTTTT. Residues: CASSQPGRGPTNEKLFF.

J is TRBJ2-7 and V is TRBV5-1; D may be TRBD1 (7 bases). Trimming cost V 0 bases and J 6 bases, with 13 bases left between them. This CDR3 is built from 14 residues. CDR1 SGHRS and CDR2 YFSETQ come from the germline V gene. This chain's CDR3 is CASSLAGQGGEQYF. The CDR3, as DNA: TGCGCCAGCAGCTTGGCCGGGCAGGGGGGCGAGCAGTACTTC.

In its sample, this clone was seen once. V is TRBV12-5 and J is TRBJ1-5; D may be TRBD1 (5 bases). The V end was cut by 1 base, the J end by 6 bases, with 16 bases between. Germline V gene data show CDR1 as LGHNT and CDR2 as FRNRAP. The CDR3 has 16 amino acids. CDR3 DNA: TGTGCTAGTGGTTTGGGGGTTGGACGGCAGGGTCAGCCCCAGCATTTT. Translated, it gives CASGLGVGRQGQPQHF.

The chain employs TRBV7-9 and TRBJ2-3; no clear D. Germline loops: CDR1 SEHNR, CDR2 FQNEAQ (reference sequence). The CDR3 covers 12 residues. V lost 4 bases, J lost 1 base, and 3 bases lay in between. CDR3 region: CASSSGTDTQYF. CDR3 bases: TGTGCCAGCAGCTCCGGCACAGATACGCAGTATTTT.

Written as DNA, the CDR3 is TGTGCCAGCAGTTACACCGGACAACCCTATAGCAATCAGCCCCAGCATTTT. Its translation: CASSYTGQPYSNQPQHF. V is TRBV6-2 or TRBV6-3 and J is TRBJ1-5; TRBD1 is a possible D gene (5 bases). The CDR3 length is 17 residues. The V end was cut by 2 bases, the J end by 0 bases, with 14 bases between. Germline V gene lookup returns CDR1 MNHEY and CDR2 SVGEGT.

V gene TRBV11-2 combines with J gene TRBJ2-3, with no clear D. With 3 bases removed from V and 5 bases from J, the gap between germline ends came to 6 bases. CDR1 is SGHAT, CDR2 FQNNGV, per germline. The CDR3 runs to 12 residues. The DNA for the CDR3 is TGTGCCAGCAGCTTTAATCGAGATACGCAGTATTTT. It encodes CASSFNRDTQYF.

The chain carries TRBV7-9 and TRBJ1-5; possibly TRBD1 for D (5 bases). V lost 3 bases to trimming and J lost 3 bases, with 12 bases between them. The CDR3 consists of 15 residues. Looked up from germline, CDR1 is SEHNR and CDR2 is FQNEAQ (reference sequence). The CDR3 nucleotides read TGTGCCAGCAGCTTTCTAGACAGCGACAATCAGCCCCAGCATTTT. As protein: CASSFLDSDNQPQHF.